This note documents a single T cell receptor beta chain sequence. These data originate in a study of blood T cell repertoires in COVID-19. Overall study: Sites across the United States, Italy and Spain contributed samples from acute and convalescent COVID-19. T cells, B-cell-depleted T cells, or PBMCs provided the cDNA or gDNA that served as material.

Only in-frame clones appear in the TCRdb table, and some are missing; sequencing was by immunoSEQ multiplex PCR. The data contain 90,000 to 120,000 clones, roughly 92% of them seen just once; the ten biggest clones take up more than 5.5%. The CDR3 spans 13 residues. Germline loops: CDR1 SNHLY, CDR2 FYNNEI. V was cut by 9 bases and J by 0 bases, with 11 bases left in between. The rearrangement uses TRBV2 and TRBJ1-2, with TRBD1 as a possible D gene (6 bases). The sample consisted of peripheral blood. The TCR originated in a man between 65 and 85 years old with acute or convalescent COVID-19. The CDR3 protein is CARMDRANYGYTF. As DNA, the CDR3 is TGTGCCAGAATGGACAGAGCTAACTATGGCTACACCTTC.